The source of this TCR beta chain is a study of blood T cell repertoires in COVID-19. Study summary: Sample material is recorded as cDNA or gDNA derived from T cells, B-cell-depleted T cells, or PBMCs.

Germline lookup yields CDR1 MGHRA and CDR2 YSYEKL. V was trimmed by 1 base and J by 1 base, leaving 13 bases between them. The CDR3 has 16 residues. Profiling relied on immunoSEQ multiplex PCR, and the TCRdb table lists in-frame clones only, not all of them. Among some 45,000 clones listed, over 75% were seen once. Sequencing was performed on peripheral blood. The clonotype was recovered from a human donor in a cohort sampled during active COVID-19. The chain recombines TRBV4-1 with TRBJ1-1; possible D gene TRBD1, 5 bases. As DNA, the CDR3 is TGCGCCAGCAGCCAAGGTGCGGGGAGGGGGAACACTGAAGCTTTCTTT. Its translation is CASSQGAGRGNTEAFF.